This T cell receptor (beta chain) was found in a study of cytomegalovirus exposure and HLA in healthy donors. Looking at the study overall: There were around 390 genotyped donors. Of these, 81% fell in the genetic ancestry cluster associated with self-reported Caucasian donors.

Only one count was recorded for this clone. The CDR3 consists of 12 residues. V was pared by 3 bases and J by 17 bases, with 7 bases of the junction left unmatched. Germline V lookup: CDR1 ENHRY, CDR2 SYGVKD. Donors counted as nominally healthy when sampled, yet unrecorded immune exposures were likely. The study ran its PCR with 60 Vbeta and 13 Jbeta primers. The data were produced by immunoSEQ multiplex PCR, yet TCRdb's version contains in-frame clones alone and is incomplete. The table lists 100,000 to 150,000 clones, more than 80% of them singletons. Input material: PBMCs. The TCR sequence derives from a man aged 30 to 39 in good health and CMV-seropositive. The rearrangement links TRBV10-3 to TRBJ1-6; TRBD1 matches 7 bases. CDR3 protein: CAISDTGDEIHF. The CDR3 DNA is TGTGCCATCAGTGACACAGGGGACGAGATCCACTTT.